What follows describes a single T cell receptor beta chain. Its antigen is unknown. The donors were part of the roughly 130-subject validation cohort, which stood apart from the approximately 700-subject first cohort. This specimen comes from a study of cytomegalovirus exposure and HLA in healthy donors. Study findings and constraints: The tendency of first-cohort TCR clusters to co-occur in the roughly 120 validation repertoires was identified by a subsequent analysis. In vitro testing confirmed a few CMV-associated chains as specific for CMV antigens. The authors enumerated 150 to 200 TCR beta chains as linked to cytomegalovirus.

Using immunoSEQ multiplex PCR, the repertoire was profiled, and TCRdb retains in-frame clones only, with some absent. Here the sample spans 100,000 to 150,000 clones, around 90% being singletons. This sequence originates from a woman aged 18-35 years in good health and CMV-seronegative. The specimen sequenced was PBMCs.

DNA for the CDR3: TGTGCCAGCAATGAGGGCAATGAGCAGTTCTTC. Translating it yields CASNEGNEQFF. The chain employs TRBV27 and TRBJ2-1; perhaps TRBD2 as D (5 bases). The CDR3 is made up of 11 amino acids. Germline-derived CDR1 and CDR2 are MNHEY and SMNVEV (reference sequence). The germline V and J ends were trimmed by 7 bases and 6 bases, with 7 bases remaining between them.